The TCR beta chain described here comes from a study of CD8 T cells in ankylosing spondylitis. There are many counts of this clonotype. TCRdb reprocessed the 5' RACE reads via MiXCR and lists one record per CDR3 protein. The table has a few hundred thousand distinct CDR3 sequences, more than 20% seen once; the top ten hold about 3.7%. This TCR was sampled from a female donor with ankylosing spondylitis or in good health (not recorded which). Sequenced input: blood, either unsorted or a sorted T cell fraction (not recorded which).

CDR3: CSARDSREGSDTQYF. The CDR3 nucleotides read TGCAGTGCTAGAGATTCGCGGGAGGGCTCAGATACGCAGTATTTT. This chain joins TRBV20-1 and TRBJ2-3; 9 bases fit TRBD2. Germline V gene data show CDR1 as DFQATT and CDR2 as SNEGSKA (reference sequence). With V trimmed by 0 bases and J by 4 bases, 5 bases remained unmatched. This CDR3 region has 15 residues.